The rows below give T cell receptor beta chains drawn from one sample of a study of molecular identifiers for immune sequencing clone quantification. One entry per CDR3 protein, called by TCRdb with MiXCR from the PCR reads. The sample lists over 300,000 distinct CDR3 sequences, about 22% occurring once. Sequencing used naive CD8+ T cells from blood, with Jurkat cell RNA spiked in. The source of these receptors is a human donor in good health. Some libraries in this study had Jurkat cell RNA spiked in. Each CDR3 is given with its conserved first and last residue. A D gene is named only where the DNA matches it firmly. The size field is filled for only some rows; it gives once, few, many or a size class.

abundance,d_gene,v_gene,j_gene,CDR3aa,CDR3nt
once,-,TRBV4-3,TRBJ1-3,CASSQAPSSRNTIYF,TGCGCCAGCAGCCAAGCCCCGAGCTCTAGAAACACCATATATTTT
few,-,TRBV27,TRBJ1-4,CASSSRTPRGEKLFF,TGTGCCAGCAGTTCCCGGACCCCCAGGGGTGAAAAACTGTTTTTT
many,TRBD2,TRBV2,TRBJ2-3,CASSDLASGYSDTQYF,TGTGCCAGCAGTGACCTGGCTAGCGGGTATTCAGATACGCAGTATTTT
many,-,TRBV7-2,TRBJ2-3,CASSLGGPITQYF,TGTGCCAGCAGCTTAGGAGGACCGATTACGCAGTATTTT
-,-,TRBV21-1,TRBJ2-3,CASSKGRQAVTDTQYF,TGTGCCAGCAGCAAAGGCCGGCAGGCCGTCACAGATACGCAGTATTTT
-,-,TRBV24-1,TRBJ2-1,CATSGGSLNEQFF,TGTGCCACCAGTGGAGGATCCCTCAATGAGCAGTTCTTC
many,TRBD2,TRBV7-2,TRBJ2-1,CASSWRGGPYNEQFF,TGTGCCAGCAGCTGGCGGGGGGGCCCCTACAATGAGCAGTTCTTC
few,-,TRBV9,TRBJ1-1,CASSVKGPNAEAFF,TGTGCCAGCAGCGTAAAGGGCCCGAACGCTGAAGCTTTCTTT
many,-,TRBV5-1,TRBJ2-7,CASSPAAGSGDYEQYF,TGCGCCAGCAGCCCCGCTGCGGGTAGCGGAGACTACGAGCAGTACTTC
few,TRBD1,TRBV19,TRBJ2-2,CASSPGTDTGELFF,TGTGCCAGTAGTCCCGGGACAGACACCGGGGAGCTGTTTTTT
few,-,TRBV9,TRBJ2-1,CASSGLMAGEQFF,TGTGCCAGCAGCGGACTCATGGCGGGTGAGCAGTTCTTC